These T cell receptor beta chains were read from a single sample in a study of cytomegalovirus exposure and HLA in healthy donors. Sequencing used immunoSEQ multiplex PCR; TCRdb keeps in-frame clones, though not all of them. The data contain about 180,000 clones, around 80% of them singletons. Sequencing was carried out using PBMCs. Receptor source: a woman in her twenties or thirties in good health and CMV-seronegative. CDR3s include the opening cysteine and the closing phenylalanine or tryptophan. D genes are given only for firm matches. Rows may omit the clone size; those that give it use once, few, many or a size class.

>-|TRBJ2-1|TRBV5-6|TRBD2
TGTGCCAGCAGCTTTAGCGGGGGGGCCGCCTACAATGAGCAGTTCTTC
CASSFSGGAAYNEQFF
>-|TRBJ2-7|TRBV28|TRBD2
TGTGCCAGCAGGGGTTTGACTAGCGGGGTAACGGTCTACGAGCAGTACTTC
CASRGLTSGVTVYEQYF
>-|TRBJ2-7|TRBV18|-
TGTGCCAGCTCCAAAGGAGACTCAGTGAGAGAGCAGTACTTC
CASSKGDSVREQYF
>once|TRBJ2-1|TRBV6-1|TRBD1
TGTCAGGGGGGGACAGGGTACAATGAGCAGTTCTTC
CQGGTGYNEQFF
>-|TRBJ2-7|TRBV4-3|TRBD2
TGCGCCAGCAGCCAAGATAGCATAGTAGCGGGAAGCTCCTACGAGCAGTACTTC
CASSQDSIVAGSSYEQYF
>-|TRBJ1-1|TRBV28|TRBD1
TGTGCCAGCAGTACCCAGGGGGCCGAGAACACTGAAGCTTTCTTT
CASSTQGAENTEAFF
>-|TRBJ1-5|TRBV6-6|-
TGTGCCAGCAGTTATCGGGCAGGGTATCAGCCCCAGCATTTT
CASSYRAGYQPQHF
>-|TRBJ1-2|TRBV28|-
TGTGCCAGCAGTTCCCAGGGTAGCTATGGCTACACCTTC
CASSSQGSYGYTF
>-|TRBJ2-5|TRBV4-1|TRBD1
TGCGCCAGCAGCATACAGGGGGCCCAAGAGACCCAGTACTTC
CASSIQGAQETQYF
>few|TRBJ2-1|TRBV7-8|TRBD2
TGTGCCAGCAGCTCAGAGCGACTAGCGGGGAAAAATGAGCAGTTCTTC
CASSSERLAGKNEQFF
>-|TRBJ1-6|TRBV18|TRBD1
TGTGCCAGCTCACCCATCCCAACAGGGGAAGGGGGAATAACCCTCCACTTT
CASSPIPTGEGGITLHF
>-|TRBJ2-1|TRBV9|TRBD2
TGTGCCAGCAGCTCTGGGGGAGCGGGACTATACAATGAGCAGTTCTTC
CASSSGGAGLYNEQFF
>-|TRBJ2-1|TRBV5-4|TRBD1
TGTGCCAGCATCAATCCCTCCTCCGGGACAGGCGATAATGAGCAGTTCTTC
CASINPSSGTGDNEQFF
>-|TRBJ2-2|TRBV4-2|TRBD1
TGTGCCAGCAGCCAAGCACAGGGGGTTAACGGGGAGCTGTTTTTT
CASSQAQGVNGELFF
>once|TRBJ1-6|TRBV7-2|-
TGTGCCAGCAGCTTAGCGGGCAGGGCTACTAATTCACCCCTCCACTTT
CASSLAGRATNSPLHF
>once|TRBJ2-3|TRBV4-3|TRBD2
TGCGCCAGCAGCCAAGATCTAGCGGGGGGGGAAGATACGCAGTATTTT
CASSQDLAGGEDTQYF
>-|TRBJ2-3|TRBV5-1|TRBD1
TGCGCCAGCGGCCGGGACAGGGCCCCAGATACGCAGTATTTT
CASGRDRAPDTQYF
>-|TRBJ1-5|TRBV28|-
TGTGCCAGCAGTCGGGAGCCGTATAGCAATCAGCCCCAGCATTTT
CASSREPYSNQPQHF
>few|TRBJ1-5|TRBV4-3|-
TGCGCCAGCAGCCAAGATTTCGTGGAGGCAAATCAGCCCCAGCATTTT
CASSQDFVEANQPQHF
>-|TRBJ2-3|TRBV4-2|-
TGTGCCAGCAGCCGCAGACTCACAGATACGCAGTATTTT
CASSRRLTDTQYF
>-|TRBJ2-2|TRBV5-1|-
TGCGCCAGCCGCTCCGGCGGGCAAACTAAAAACACCGGGGAGCTGTTTTTT
CASRSGGQTKNTGELFF
>-|TRBJ2-1|TRBV6-1|TRBD1
TGTGCCAGCAGTCGGGACAGGGAAGGAGTCAATGAGCAGTTCTTC
CASSRDREGVNEQFF
>-|TRBJ2-2|TRBV7-3|TRBD1
TGTGCCAGCAGCATGCCCGGGACAGGGGGCAGGGGGGAGCTGTTTTTT
CASSMPGTGGRGELFF
>once|TRBJ2-7|TRBV28|-
TGTGCCAGCAGTTTAGGGGGGGGCGGGCTAGCCCGCTCCTACGAGCAGTACTTC
CASSLGGGGLARSYEQYF
>-|TRBJ2-5|TRBV14|TRBD2
TGTGCCAGCAGTCTAAGCGGGGGGCCCGAGACCCAGTACTTC
CASSLSGGPETQYF
>-|TRBJ1-3|TRBV27|-
TGTGCCAGCAGCCGACAGGTCTCTGGAAACACCATATATTTT
CASSRQVSGNTIYF
>-|TRBJ1-1|TRBV30|-
TGTGCCTGGAGTAGGGGCACTGAAGCTTTCTTT
CAWSRGTEAFF
>-|TRBJ2-1|TRBV10-3|TRBD1
TGTGCCATCATGAGACAGGGACACAATGAGCAGTTCTTC
CAIMRQGHNEQFF
>-|TRBJ2-1|TRBV5-6|-
TGTGCCAGCAGGCGGGACTTACCCTACAATGAGCAGTTCTTC
CASRRDLPYNEQFF